This passage covers 22 T cell receptor beta chains from one sample sequenced in a study of blood T cell repertoires in COVID-19. Produced via immunoSEQ multiplex PCR; TCRdb's table is partial and in-frame only. The repertoire has hundreds of thousands of clones, roughly 89% of them found once; the top ten carry less than 3.5%. Sequenced sample: PBMCs or T cells enriched from blood (not recorded which). These receptors all come from a woman aged 45-65 years who had been exposed to COVID-19.

This chain joins TRBV7-9 and TRBJ1-3; D remains unclear. The CDR3 has 15 residues. Germline lookup yields CDR1 SEHNR and CDR2 FQNEAQ (reference sequence). With 4 bases removed from V and 0 bases from J, the gap between germline ends came to 10 bases. Here the CDR3 reads CASSSYRGSGNTIYF. CDR3 DNA sequence: TGTGCCAGCAGCTCCTACCGGGGCTCTGGAAACACCATATATTTT.

The rearrangement links TRBV24-1 to TRBJ2-7; 11 bases map to TRBD1. V dropped 3 bases and J dropped 3; count of bases not matched to a gene: 6. Germline V CDR1 and CDR2: KGHDR, SFDVKD. The CDR3 loop spans 16 amino acids. The CDR3 region has the DNA TGTGCCACCAGTGATACGGGACAGGGGGTCGGCTACGAGCAGTACTTC. This gives the protein CATSDTGQGVGYEQYF.

The DNA of the CDR3 is TGTGCCAGTAACGAACTTTCCGGGGGGCGTGAGACCCAGTACTTC. Translating it yields CASNELSGGRETQYF. The J gene is TRBJ2-5, the V gene TRBV19; possibly TRBD2 for D (7 bases). The CDR3 has 15 amino acids. CDR1 LNHDA and CDR2 SQIVND come from the germline V gene (reference sequence). V was clipped by 7 bases and J by 5 bases, with 20 bases between them.

The rearrangement joins TRBV5-1 to TRBJ2-1, with 7 bases matching TRBD1. CDR3 size: 15 residues. With 0 bases clipped from V and 4 bases from J, the junction kept 4 bases outside the gene matches. Germline CDR1 is SGHRS and CDR2 is YFSETQ. The DNA for the CDR3 is TGCGCCAGCAGCTTGGAGGGGGCCTTTTACAATGAGCAGTTCTTC. Its translation: CASSLEGAFYNEQFF.

This chain connects TRBV27 to TRBJ1-3; D might be TRBD1 (5 bases). The germline V and J ends were trimmed by 6 bases and 2 bases, with 8 bases remaining between them. The CDR3 length is 13 residues. Germline values: CDR1 MNHEY, CDR2 SMNVEV (reference sequence). CDR3 bases: TGTGCCAGCAGCCTCAGGGCTGGAAACACCATATATTTT. Translated, it gives CASSLRAGNTIYF.

The chain joins TRBV28 to TRBJ1-5; the D gene is possibly TRBD1 (6 bases). CDR3 length equals 17 residues. Germline assignment: CDR1 MDHEN and CDR2 SYDVKM. Trimming left V 6 bases short and J 4 bases short, with 22 bases between. CDR3 coding DNA: TGTGCCAGCAGCCTCGGACAGATTCGGTTGTGGAATCAGCCCCAGCATTTT. The encoded protein is CASSLGQIRLWNQPQHF.

In this sample, this clone turned up a few times. The chain links TRBV11-2 to TRBJ2-1; weak D call: TRBD1 (5 bases). Germline values: CDR1 SGHAT, CDR2 FQNNGV. This CDR3 contains 16 residues. V lost 4 bases to trimming and J lost 3 bases, with 16 bases between them. The CDR3: CASSSPGQGIYNEQFF. As DNA, the CDR3 is TGTGCCAGCAGCTCTCCCGGGCAGGGCATCTACAATGAGCAGTTCTTC. Drawing the rest from reference TRBV11-2 and TRBJ2-1, the complete variable domain is EAGVAQSPRYKIIEKRQSVAFWCNPISGHATLYWYQQILGQGPKLLIQFQNNGVVDDSQLPKDRFSAERLKGVDSTLKIQPAKLEDSAVYLCASSSPGQGIYNEQFFGPGTRLTVL.

The chain carries TRBV5-4 and TRBJ1-1; D gene unclear. Looked up from germline, CDR1 is SGHNT and CDR2 is YYREEE (reference sequence). The CDR3 consists of 14 residues. The V end was cut by 0 bases, the J end by 2 bases, with 8 bases between. CDR3: CASSLEALNTEAFF. The CDR3, as DNA: TGTGCCAGCAGCTTGGAAGCTCTTAACACTGAAGCTTTCTTT.

The chain combines TRBV7-9 with TRBJ1-2; 9 bases agree with TRBD1. The CDR3 has 15 residues. CDR1 is SEHNR and CDR2 is FQNEAQ in the germline V gene (reference sequence). J was trimmed by 7 bases and V by 5 bases; bases with no gene match: 11. This CDR3 is CASSRWDRVGGGYTF. CDR3 bases: TGTGCCAGCAGCCGGTGGGACAGGGTTGGCGGTGGCTACACCTTC.

This clone occurred once. The gene calls are TRBV18 and TRBJ1-5; a possible D gene is TRBD1 (6 bases). Looked up from germline, CDR1 is KGHSH and CDR2 is LQKENI. V was trimmed by 6 bases and J by 0 bases, leaving 15 bases between them. The CDR3 has 16 amino acids. CDR3 nucleotide sequence: TGTGCCAGCTCTAGAACAACAGGGAATAGCAATCAGCCCCAGCATTTT. Protein product: CASSRTTGNSNQPQHF.

The rearrangement links TRBV19 to TRBJ1-6; 8 bases are a match to TRBD1. CDR3 length: 14 residues. V trimming: 6 bases; J trimming: 11 bases; junction bases outside the gene matches: 9. Germline V CDR1 and CDR2: LNHDA, SQIVND (reference sequence). The CDR3 nucleotides are TGTGCCAGTAGGCCGACAGGGGACTCTGCACCCCTCCACTTT. Translated, it gives CASRPTGDSAPLHF. The full variable domain, in which reference TRBV19 and TRBJ1-6 provide the parts outside the CDR3, is DGGITQSPKYLFRKEGQNVTLSCEQNLNHDAMYWYRQDPGQGLRLIYYSQIVNDFQKGDIAEGYSVSREKKESFPLTVTSAQKNPTAFYLCASRPTGDSAPLHFGNGTRLTVT.

The chain carries TRBV28 and TRBJ2-7; D call uncertain. From germline, CDR1 is MDHEN and CDR2 SYDVKM. The V and J ends lost 5 bases and 6 bases respectively, with 17 bases between them. CDR3 length equals 14 residues. The CDR3 loop is CASSPTVQAVEQYF. The DNA of the CDR3 is TGTGCCAGCAGTCCCACCGTCCAGGCCGTCGAGCAGTACTTC.

This chain connects TRBV28 to TRBJ1-6; D possibly corresponds to TRBD1 (6 bases). This CDR3 comprises 15 residues. The germline V and J ends were trimmed by 5 bases and 7 bases, with 15 bases remaining between them. The V gene's germline CDR1 is MDHEN and CDR2 SYDVKM. The CDR3 DNA is TGTGCCAGCAGTCCCCAGGACAGAGCCAATTCACCCCTCCACTTT. It translates to CASSPQDRANSPLHF. The full variable domain, completed using reference TRBV28 and TRBJ1-6, is DVKVTQSSRYLVKRTGEKVFLECVQDMDHENMFWYRQDPGLGLRLIYFSYDVKMKEKGDIPEGYSVSREKKERFSLILESASTNQTSMYLCASSPQDRANSPLHFGNGTRLTVT.

The rearrangement links TRBV12-3 or TRBV12-4 to TRBJ2-5; the match to TRBD2 covers 9 bases. Trimming at V came to 6 bases and at J to 6 bases, leaving 5 bases not matched to a gene. The CDR3 spans 13 residues. CDR3 protein: CASSLRGGQTQYF. As DNA, the CDR3 is TGTGCCAGCAGCCTGCGGGGGGGCCAGACCCAGTACTTC.

The rearrangement joins TRBV6-5 to TRBJ1-6; D gene uncertain. The CDR3 runs to 12 residues. CDR1 and CDR2 (germline): MNHEY, SVGAGI. Trimming cost V 8 bases and J 9 bases, with 11 bases left between them. Here the CDR3 reads CASGEGTSPLHF. Here the CDR3 DNA reads TGTGCCAGCGGCGAGGGTACTTCACCCCTCCACTTT.

The V call is TRBV5-6, the J call TRBJ2-7; 9 bases line up with TRBD1. Trimming cost V 4 bases and J 0 bases; bases outside gene matches: 17. This CDR3 is built from 19 residues. Germline values: CDR1 SGHDT, CDR2 YYEEEE. The CDR3 bases are TGTGCCAGCAGCCCCCCGGGCGACAGGGGGGTAAAGAGCTCCTACGAGCAGTACTTC. It encodes CASSPPGDRGVKSSYEQYF.

The chain uses TRBV30 and TRBJ1-6, with 8 bases aligning to TRBD1. The CDR3 consists of 13 residues. Germline CDR1 reads GTSNPN; CDR2 reads SVGIG (reference sequence). The V and J ends lost 3 bases and 8 bases, in that order; junction bases with no gene match: 3. The CDR3 here is CAWRGTGHSPLHF. The CDR3 nucleotides are TGTGCCTGGAGAGGGACAGGTCATTCACCCCTCCACTTT.

The rearrangement uses TRBV19 and TRBJ1-1, with D possibly matching TRBD1 (5 bases). This CDR3 comprises 14 residues. The germline gives CDR1 LNHDA, CDR2 SQIVND (reference sequence). V was pared by 1 base and J by 4 bases, with 10 bases between. CDR3 DNA: TGTGCCAGTAGTATAGTCAGGGTGGGCACTGAAGCTTTCTTT. It encodes CASSIVRVGTEAFF. Complete variable domain (other parts from reference TRBV19 and TRBJ1-1): DGGITQSPKYLFRKEGQNVTLSCEQNLNHDAMYWYRQDPGQGLRLIYYSQIVNDFQKGDIAEGYSVSREKKESFPLTVTSAQKNPTAFYLCASSIVRVGTEAFFGQGTRLTVV.

The rearrangement joins TRBV5-1 to TRBJ2-1, with 7 bases fitting TRBD1. Per germline, CDR1 SGHRS and CDR2 YFSETQ. Unmatched junction bases numbered 6, after V lost 7 bases and J lost 2 bases. The length of the CDR3 is 14 residues. The CDR3 loop is CASCRDSAYNEQFF. The CDR3 DNA follows: TGCGCCAGCTGCCGGGACAGCGCCTACAATGAGCAGTTCTTC.

This rearrangement joins TRBV19 to TRBJ1-2; 8 bases are a match to TRBD1. This CDR3 has 15 residues. The V gene end was trimmed by 3 bases and the J gene end by 1 base; junction bases not matched to a gene: 4. Germline V gene sequence: CDR1 LNHDA, CDR2 SQIVND (reference sequence). The CDR3 DNA follows: TGTGCCAGTAGTATTGGACAGGGACTTAACTATGGCTACACCTTC. The encoded protein is CASSIGQGLNYGYTF.

The chain is built from TRBV18 and TRBJ1-1; D unclear. The length of the CDR3 is 15 residues. V was pared by 0 bases and J by 0 bases, with 8 bases between. Germline V gene sequence: CDR1 KGHSH, CDR2 LQKENI. The DNA for the CDR3 is TGTGCCAGCTCACCACCGGGCCAGATGAACACTGAAGCTTTCTTT. This encodes CASSPPGQMNTEAFF.

The chain has TRBV4-1 and TRBJ2-1, with 9 bases identical to TRBD1. The CDR3 consists of 15 residues. Germline V gene lookup returns CDR1 MGHRA and CDR2 YSYEKL. Losses at the gene ends were 4 bases for V and 7 bases for J; bases not matched to a gene: 8. The CDR3: CASSRAAGTGNEQFF. In DNA form, the CDR3 reads TGCGCCAGCAGCCGGGCCGCCGGGACAGGGAATGAGCAGTTCTTC.